The subject of this entry is one T cell receptor (beta chain). Its antigen is unknown. No much larger clone exists at a distance of one base, and base qualities are not known. This sample is part of a study of shared clonotypes between healthy human individuals (dated by TCRdb to the early 2020s). For the study in its entirety: The cohort included a few men and a couple of women between 18 and 49 years of age. Per donor, three plates each were used for CD4 naive and CD4 memory, two for CD8 naive, and one for CD8 memory. Between about 0.85 and 8.9 billion PBMCs per donor were obtained by leukapheresis. Blood TCR repertoires of a handful of healthy adults were deeply sequenced to estimate repertoire size and the extent of clonotype sharing between individuals. Libraries were prepared and TCR repertoires were sequenced by different laboratories using diverse techniques, in order to increase sequencing depth and limit assay-specific biases. Overall study outcomes, separate from this receptor: Larger estimated clonotype richness was generally found for naive subsets than for memory subsets. Pairwise subsampling led to the expectation that sequencing depth would affect the degree of clonotype sharing among donors. Rarefaction of sorted-subset datasets indicated incomplete sequencing despite the large sequencing depth. The genetic and exposure-history diversity represented was limited by the small number of donors. Sampling was restricted to blood, and TCR repertoires in tissues likely differ from the TCR repertoires found in blood. Across a handful of donors, approximately 4.9% of naive CD4, over 3% of naive CD8, 2.3% of memory CD4, and about 0.4% of memory CD8 clonotypes were shared. Compared with non-shared clonotypes, clonotypes shared by all four sorted-subset donors had higher generation probabilities.

TCR CDR3 regions were amplified from genomic DNA by multiplex PCR using the deep immunoSEQ assay. Genomic DNA extracted from each cell subset was distributed evenly over all wells of several immunoSEQ 96-well plates, and each plate served as one replicate. For sorted subsets, approximately 210 ng of genomic DNA, equivalent to around 30,000 T cell genomes, went into each replicate PCR. Purified libraries were measured with a Qubit 3.0 fluorometer, size-checked on a Bioanalyzer 2100, and measured again with the KAPA Library Quantification kit. A separate single-read 150-cycle Illumina NextSeq 550 flow cell was used to sequence each immunoSEQ 96-well plate. The published analysis was carried out like this. Because the immunoSEQ output included only junctional sequences and no quality scores, the filtering could not be the same as the filtering used for full-length reads. Sequences were annotated with PyIR, a Python wrapper for IgBLAST v1.9, using IMGT germline references to assign V/J genes and CDR3. Reads with weak V/J assignments (E-value above 1e-6), missing CDR3, stop codons, out-of-frame junctions, or ambiguous translated residues were removed. V3J clonotypes were defined as sequences sharing an identical inferred V gene, J gene, and CDR3 amino acid sequence. Percentage overlap between repertoires was computed as shared unique clonotypes divided by the size of the smaller repertoire. Richness of each repertoire was evaluated using RTK rarefaction, the Chao1 estimator, and Recon v2.1 estimates of unobserved clonotypes. Generation probabilities for all TCRbeta clonotypes obtained by the gDNA method from a handful of donors were computed using OLGA. As stored in TCRdb, this immuneACCESS dataset retains in-frame rearrangements with V and J assigned. A fraction of the clones does not appear; measured against another copy, unresolved V genes explain less than half of the discrepancy, and the remainder lacks a known reason. The V and J calls and clone size come from that table; D and trimming were worked out from the DNA. The sample data list 900,000 to 1,200,000 clones, and 75% to 80% of these were observed just once. The leading ten clones occupy roughly 0.55% of the sample.

The CDR1 and CDR2 encoded by the germline V gene (reference sequence) are LNHDA and SQIVND. From the cysteine up to the phenylalanine, the CDR3 has a length of 13 residues. Of all the DNA, just the CDR3 is kept, 39 bases in frame from base 1. The junction shows trimming of 5 bases on V and 2 bases on J, plus 8 bases between the germline ends. The donors were healthy, HIV-negative adults who had no recently reported acute infections or vaccinations. Every donor was a Caucasian adult residing in Nashville, Tennessee, USA. CD4+ T cells were enriched by magnetic negative selection, after which naive cells were positively selected on CD45RA and the negative fraction was taken as the memory subset. After blood collection by leukapheresis, PBMCs were isolated using Ficoll-Histopaque density gradient centrifugation and then cryopreserved in the vapor phase of liquid nitrogen. Purity and quantity of every magnetically sorted T cell population were checked by analytical flow cytometry. Genomic DNA was isolated from every sorted fraction and measured by UV absorbance on a Nanodrop 2000c.

The TCR sequence derives from a young man in good health. Some clones in this sample may be carry-over from other donors' samples. The chain joins TRBV19 to TRBJ2-3; too little of a D gene remains to name it. Sequencing was done on a sample of memory CD4+ T cells from PBMCs. In the paper's terms, the cell subset or site label means: CD45RA-negative fraction. The CDR3 protein sequence reads: CASSLSITDTQYF. The base sequence is TGTGCCAGTAGTCTGAGTATCACAGATACGCAGTATTTT.